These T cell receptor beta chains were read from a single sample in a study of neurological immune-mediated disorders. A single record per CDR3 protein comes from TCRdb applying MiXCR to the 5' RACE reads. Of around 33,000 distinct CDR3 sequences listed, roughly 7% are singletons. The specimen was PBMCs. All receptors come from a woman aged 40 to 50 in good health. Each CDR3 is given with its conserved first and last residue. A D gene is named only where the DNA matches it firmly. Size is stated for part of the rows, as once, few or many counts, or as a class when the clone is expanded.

CASRSVGTGTYEQYF	TGTGCCAGCAGGTCCGTCGGGACAGGGACCTACGAGCAGTACTTC	TRBD1	many	TRBV6-5	TRBJ2-7
CASSQEMTSNEQFF	TGTGCCAGCAGCCAAGAGATGACTAGCAATGAGCAGTTCTTC	NA	many	TRBV3-1	TRBJ2-1
CASSLNRVEQYF	TGCGCCAGCAGCTTGAACAGAGTCGAGCAGTACTTC	NA	many	TRBV5-1	TRBJ2-7
CSASPRDRGAGNTIYF	TGCAGTGCTAGCCCTAGGGACAGGGGTGCTGGAAACACCATATATTTT	TRBD1	many	TRBV20-1	TRBJ1-3
CSARDPRDRGEAFF	TGCAGTGCTAGAGATCCCCGGGACAGGGGAGAAGCTTTCTTT	TRBD1	many	TRBV20-1	TRBJ1-1
CASRQRGRELNGYTF	TGTGCCAGCAGGCAAAGGGGAAGGGAGCTAAATGGCTACACCTTC	NA	many	TRBV12-3/TRBV12-4	TRBJ1-2
CASSLWGLAGEETQYF	TGTGCCAGCAGTTTATGGGGACTAGCGGGAGAAGAGACCCAGTACTTC	TRBD2	many	TRBV28	TRBJ2-5
CASSSGRDTLGPQHF	TGTGCCAGCAGTTCCGGCCGGGACACCCTAGGGCCCCAGCATTTT	NA	NA	TRBV27	TRBJ1-5
CASSFNPGGTEAFF	TGTGCCAGCAGTTTTAATCCAGGGGGGACTGAAGCTTTCTTT	TRBD1	many	TRBV27	TRBJ1-1
CASSLNLQGAGGELFF	TGTGCCAGCAGCTTAAATCTCCAGGGGGCAGGTGGGGAGCTGTTTTTT	TRBD1	many	TRBV7-3	TRBJ2-2
CASSPGPLAVEQYF	TGTGCCAGCAGTCCCGGGCCCCTAGCGGTCGAGCAGTACTTC	TRBD2	many	TRBV6-5	TRBJ2-7
CASSQDAGQGAGYTF	TGTGCCAGCAGCCAAGATGCCGGACAGGGAGCGGGCTACACCTTC	TRBD1	many	TRBV3-1	TRBJ1-2